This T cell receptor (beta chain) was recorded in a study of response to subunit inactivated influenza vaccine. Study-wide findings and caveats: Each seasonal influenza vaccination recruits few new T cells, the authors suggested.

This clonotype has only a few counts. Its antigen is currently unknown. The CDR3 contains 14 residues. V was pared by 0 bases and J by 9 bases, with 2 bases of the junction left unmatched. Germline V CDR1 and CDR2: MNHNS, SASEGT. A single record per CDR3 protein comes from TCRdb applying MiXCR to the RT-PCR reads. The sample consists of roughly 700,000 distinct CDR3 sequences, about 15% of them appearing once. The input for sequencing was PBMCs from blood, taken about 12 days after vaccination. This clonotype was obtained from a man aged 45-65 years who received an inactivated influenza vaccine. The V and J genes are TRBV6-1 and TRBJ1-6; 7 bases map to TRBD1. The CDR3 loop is CASSEARGLSPLHF. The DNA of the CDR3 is TGTGCCAGCAGTGAAGCGAGGGGGCTTTCACCCCTCCACTTT.